A selection of T cell receptor beta chains follows, all from one sample in a study of metastatic and nonmetastatic thyroid tumors. TCRdb reprocessed the PCR reads via MiXCR. The table includes over 15,000 clones, 20% to 30% detected once. The specimen sequenced was tumor tissue. These receptors all come from a female donor with papillary thyroid cancer or a benign thyroid nodule (not recorded which). Some clones in this sample may be carry-over from other donors' samples. CDR3s include the opening cysteine and the closing phenylalanine or tryptophan. D genes are given only for firm matches. The size entry is marked missing in some rows and otherwise reads once, few, many or a size class.

len	d_gene	v_gene	j_gene	abundance	CDR3aa	CDR3nt
14	-	TRBV6-1	TRBJ2-7	medium-sized	CASSGAAPSDEQYF	TGTGCCAGCAGTGGGGCGGCCCCATCAGACGAGCAGTACTTC
14	TRBD1	TRBV6-1	TRBJ2-1	many	CASSEATGLGEQFF	TGTGCCAGCAGTGAAGCGACAGGGCTGGGTGAGCAGTTCTTC
16	-	TRBV11-1	TRBJ1-1	-	CASSFPRGAGNTEAFF	TGTGCCAGCAGCTTTCCCAGGGGCGCGGGGAACACTGAAGCTTTCTTT
18	TRBD2	TRBV20-1	TRBJ2-1	-	CSARDGTSGRPSYNEQFF	TGCAGTGCTAGAGATGGGACTAGCGGGAGACCCTCCTACAATGAGCAGTTCTTC
13	-	TRBV24-1	TRBJ2-1	many	CATSGRKNNEQFF	TGTGCCACCAGTGGACGGAAGAACAATGAGCAGTTCTTC
15	TRBD1	TRBV9	TRBJ1-1	many	CASSVIPGQGTEAFF	TGTGCCAGCAGCGTTATTCCGGGACAGGGGACTGAAGCTTTCTTT
16	TRBD1	TRBV27	TRBJ2-7	medium-sized	CASSPPAGGVVYEQYF	TGTGCCAGCAGTCCGCCAGCAGGGGGCGTAGTATACGAGCAGTACTTC
14	-	TRBV20-1	TRBJ2-2	-	CSARDLRDTGELFF	TGCAGTGCTAGAGATCTGAGGGACACCGGGGAGCTGTTTTTT
13	TRBD1	TRBV12-3/TRBV12-4	TRBJ2-3	many	CASRKGQTDTQYF	TGTGCCAGCAGAAAGGGACAGACAGATACGCAGTATTTT
16	TRBD1	TRBV20-1	TRBJ1-2	-	CSARTHFLGQAYGYTF	TGCAGTGCTAGAACCCACTTCCTAGGACAGGCCTATGGCTACACCTTC
15	TRBD2	TRBV6-4	TRBJ2-1	few	CASSDSASGRNEQFF	TGTGCCAGCAGTGACTCAGCTAGCGGGAGGAATGAGCAGTTCTTC